One sample yielded the 29 T cell receptor beta chains listed below, sequenced in a study of blood T cell repertoires in COVID-19. Measured with immunoSEQ multiplex PCR; TCRdb has only the in-frame clones, and not every one. The repertoire holds under 300,000 clones, with 85% to 90% as singletons. Sequencing used PBMCs or T cells enriched from blood (not recorded which). The receptor set was obtained from a woman under 30 who had recovered from COVID-19.

J is TRBJ1-1 and V is TRBV27; no definite D call. The ends were cut back, 0 bases at V and 4 bases at J, with 9 bases in the middle. CDR1 is MNHEY and CDR2 is SMNVEV in the germline V gene (reference sequence). CDR3 length equals 14 residues. Here the CDR3 DNA reads TGTGCCAGCAGTTTATCGACCGGGAGCACTGAAGCTTTCTTT. It specifies CASSLSTGSTEAFF.

The genes are TRBV28 and TRBJ2-7; possible D gene TRBD1, 6 bases. Germline V gene lookup returns CDR1 MDHEN and CDR2 SYDVKM. Trimming took 10 bases from V and 0 from J, leaving 13 bases between them. The CDR3 is 13 amino acids. CDR3 coding DNA: TGTGCCACTACTACAGGGACCTCCTACGAGCAGTACTTC. The encoded protein is CATTTGTSYEQYF. The full variable domain, its missing parts supplied by reference TRBV28 and TRBJ2-7, is DVKVTQSSRYLVKRTGEKVFLECVQDMDHENMFWYRQDPGLGLRLIYFSYDVKMKEKGDIPEGYSVSREKKERFSLILESASTNQTSMYLCATTTGTSYEQYFGPGTRLTVT.

This chain connects TRBV7-8 to TRBJ1-2; TRBD1 matches 8 bases. Germline-derived CDR1 and CDR2 are SGHVS and FQNEAQ. CDR3 length equals 15 residues. J lost 3 bases, V lost 5 bases, and 8 bases had no gene match. The CDR3 here is CASSLPGQGDYGYTF. The DNA of the CDR3 is TGTGCCAGCAGCCTACCTGGACAGGGCGACTATGGCTACACCTTC.

The V and J genes are TRBV28 and TRBJ1-2, with D tentatively TRBD1 (5 bases). Between the trimmed V and J ends, which lost 8 bases and 8 bases, there was a span of 9 bases. The CDR3 runs 10 residues. CDR1 and CDR2 (germline): MDHEN, SYDVKM. DNA of the CDR3: TGTGCCAGCCGCCGGGGGGGCTACACCTTC. This codes for CASRRGGYTF.

In its sample, this clone was seen once. The rearrangement links TRBV10-3 to TRBJ2-3, with D perhaps matching TRBD1 (6 bases). V was trimmed by 1 base and J by 3 bases, leaving 14 bases between them. This CDR3 has 16 amino acids. Germline loops: CDR1 ENHRY, CDR2 SYGVKD. The CDR3 nucleotides are TGTGCCATCAGTGAGTTCCGACAGGCTGGTACAGATACGCAGTATTTT. Translation: CAISEFRQAGTDTQYF.

This clone came up a few times. One end of the junction does not line up with germline, which may come from a read error. The chain is built from TRBV6-4 and TRBJ1-2, with D perhaps matching TRBD1 (5 bases). This CDR3 is 16 amino acids long. Germline CDR1 is MRHNA and CDR2 is SNTAGT. The CDR3 loop is CASSDTVQALNFGYTF. CDR3 nucleotides: TGTGCCAGCAGTGATACCGTACAGGCCCTAAACTTTGGCTACACCTTC.

The chain combines TRBV12-3 or TRBV12-4 with TRBJ1-1; D not resolved. Between the trimmed V and J ends, which lost 2 bases and 4 bases, there was a span of 5 bases. This CDR3 spans 12 amino acids. CDR3 in amino acids: CASSLRVTEAFF. The CDR3, as DNA: TGTGCCAGCAGTTTACGTGTCACTGAAGCTTTCTTT.

The chain employs TRBV27 and TRBJ1-1; tentative D call: TRBD1 (6 bases). Looked up from germline, CDR1 is MNHEY and CDR2 is SMNVEV (reference sequence). The germline V and J ends were trimmed by 4 bases and 3 bases, with 12 bases remaining between them. The CDR3 has 14 amino acids. The CDR3, as DNA: TGTGCCAGCAGTTGGCAGGGGCGGGACACTGAAGCTTTCTTT. Its translation: CASSWQGRDTEAFF.

The CDR3 region has the DNA TGTGCCAGCACCGTAGCCCACAGGGGGCGTATGAGTTTTAACTATGGCTACACCTTC. It specifies CASTVAHRGRMSFNYGYTF. The rearrangement uses TRBV5-6 and TRBJ1-2; 9 bases fit TRBD1. Germline trimming cut 6 bases from V and 1 base from J; bases unmatched to any gene: 19. In germline, CDR1 is SGHDT, CDR2 YYEEEE. CDR3 length: 19 residues.

This clone was picked up a small number of times. Other nucleotide sequences in the sample specify the same CDR3. The V and J genes are TRBV27 and TRBJ1-2, with D perhaps TRBD1 (5 bases). This CDR3 has 13 amino acids. V lost 2 bases to trimming and J lost 8 bases, with 12 bases between them. Germline V gene lookup returns CDR1 MNHEY and CDR2 SMNVEV (reference sequence). The CDR3 coding sequence is TGTGCCAGCAGTTTAGGCCGGGGGTACGGCTACACCTTC. As protein: CASSLGRGYGYTF.

This chain joins TRBV7-2 and TRBJ2-3; no firm D call. Germline CDR1 is SGHTA and CDR2 is FQGNSA. Trimming removed 0 bases at V and 2 bases at J, with 9 bases between. The CDR3 totals 15 residues. This chain's CDR3 is CASSLAWAHTDTQYF. The CDR3 DNA reads as TGTGCCAGCAGCTTAGCCTGGGCCCACACAGATACGCAGTATTTT.

V is TRBV6-5 and J is TRBJ1-5; 10 bases are a match to TRBD1. Germline V lookup: CDR1 MNHEY, CDR2 SVGAGI. The CDR3 sequence is 14 residues long. V lost 7 bases, J lost 8 bases, and 8 bases stayed unmatched. This CDR3 is CASTLDRGREPQHF. CDR3 DNA sequence: TGTGCCAGCACCCTAGACAGGGGGCGTGAGCCCCAGCATTTT.

This clone was counted only a few times. This sequence joins TRBV19 and TRBJ1-6, with 7 bases aligning to TRBD1. The V gene end was trimmed by 3 bases and the J gene end by 7 bases; junction bases not matched to a gene: 9. Germline values: CDR1 LNHDA, CDR2 SQIVND (reference sequence). The CDR3 loop spans 16 amino acids. The CDR3 coding sequence is TGTGCCAGTAGTATCTCCGACAGGGCGAGGAATTCACCCCTCCACTTT. Its translation: CASSISDRARNSPLHF.

The V gene is TRBV2, the J gene TRBJ1-2; a possible D gene is TRBD1 (5 bases). Germline CDR1 is SNHLY and CDR2 is FYNNEI. This CDR3 spans 16 amino acids. V lost 4 bases to trimming and J lost 5 bases, with 20 bases between them. The CDR3 here is CASSGGEGRIIYGYTF. DNA for the CDR3: TGTGCCAGCAGTGGAGGGGAGGGGCGGATTATATATGGCTACACCTTC.

The chain recombines TRBV28 with TRBJ1-5; no reliable D call. V was pared by 5 bases and J by 0 bases, with 8 bases between. The CDR3 runs to 14 residues. The germline V gene has CDR1 MDHEN and CDR2 SYDVKM. The CDR3 here is CASSRRVSNQPQHF. The CDR3 DNA reads as TGTGCCAGCAGTAGGAGGGTTAGCAATCAGCCCCAGCATTTT.

The genes are TRBV3-1 (or the pseudogene TRBV3-2) and TRBJ2-3; D is unresolved. Trimming left V 1 base short and J 2 bases short, with 10 bases between. Germline V gene sequence: CDR1 LGHDT, CDR2 YNNKEL (reference sequence). The CDR3 covers 15 residues. CDR3 sequence: CASSQAISPTDTQYF. CDR3 DNA: TGTGCCAGCAGCCAAGCAATTAGCCCCACAGATACGCAGTATTTT.

The CDR3 bases are TGTGCCACCAGCAGAGAACTAGCGGGGGGGACCTCCTACAATGAGCAGTTCTTC. Protein sequence: CATSRELAGGTSYNEQFF. The chain carries TRBV15 and TRBJ2-1, with 13 bases fitting TRBD2. Germline CDR1 and CDR2: LNHNV and YYDKDF (reference sequence). The CDR3 spans 18 residues. Trimming took 0 bases from V and 0 from J; bases not matched to a gene: 2.

V is TRBV5-1 and J is TRBJ2-3; D is uncertain. This CDR3 comprises 17 residues. V lost 1 base and J 0 bases, leaving 15 bases between the germline ends. Germline V gene data show CDR1 as SGHRS and CDR2 as YFSETQ. This CDR3 is CASSLPSQVASTDTQYF. The CDR3 DNA reads TGCGCCAGCAGCTTGCCCTCGCAGGTGGCTAGCACAGATACGCAGTATTTT.

The chain uses TRBV27 and TRBJ1-2; D is uncertain. The germline V gene has CDR1 MNHEY and CDR2 SMNVEV (reference sequence). Trimming pared 4 bases from V and 4 bases from J, leaving 7 bases between. The CDR3 has 12 residues. CDR3 sequence (DNA): TGTGCCAGCAGTTCCTCCCTCTATGGCTACACCTTC. Its translation is CASSSSLYGYTF.

V and J are TRBV29-1 and TRBJ2-5; D may be TRBD2 (7 bases). Germline V CDR1 and CDR2: SQVTM, ANQGSEA. V was trimmed by 4 bases and J by 1 base, leaving 16 bases between them. The CDR3 runs 15 residues. The CDR3: CSVGIAAGAQETQYF. DNA for the CDR3: TGCAGCGTTGGGATTGCCGCGGGGGCCCAAGAGACCCAGTACTTC.

The CDR3 nucleotides are TGTGCCAGCAGTTTCCCGGGACAGGCAAATCAGCCCCAGCATTTT. It encodes CASSFPGQANQPQHF. The genes are TRBV28 and TRBJ1-5; 8 bases align to TRBD1. CDR1 is MDHEN and CDR2 is SYDVKM in the germline V gene. The CDR3 has 15 amino acids. After removal of 3 bases from V and 4 bases from J, the junction contained 5 bases not matched to a gene.

On this clone: Other nucleotide sequences in the sample specify the same CDR3. The chain employs TRBV9 and TRBJ2-7; D remains unclear. Germline lookup yields CDR1 SGDLS and CDR2 YYNGEE. V lost 0 bases to trimming and J lost 2 bases, with 6 bases between them. The CDR3 is 13 amino acids. The CDR3 region has the DNA TGTGCCAGCAGCGTAGGTGTAGCCTACGAGCAGTACTTC. Encoded protein: CASSVGVAYEQYF.

A word on this clone: Compared with germline, one end of the junction differs, possibly owing to a read error. The V gene is TRBV7-7, the J gene TRBJ2-6; 8 nucleotides line up with TRBD1. The CDR3 has 16 residues. Germline V gene lookup returns CDR1 SSHAT and CDR2 FNYEAQ (reference sequence). The CDR3 loop reads CASSPGQGTGANVLTF. Here the CDR3 DNA reads TGTGCTAGCAGCCCTGGACAGGGTACCGGGGCCAACGTCCTGACTTTC.

The chain recombines TRBV18 with TRBJ1-6, with D perhaps TRBD1 (5 bases). The CDR3 length is 14 residues. V was pared by 3 bases and J by 5 bases, with 8 bases between. Germline V lookup: CDR1 KGHSH, CDR2 LQKENI. The CDR3, as DNA: TGTGCCAGCTCACCCAGACAGCATAATTCACCCCTCCACTTT. It translates to CASSPRQHNSPLHF. The full variable domain, completed using reference TRBV18 and TRBJ1-6, is NAGVMQNPRHLVRRRGQEARLRCSPMKGHSHVYWYRQLPEEGLKFMVYLQKENIIDESGMPKERFSAEFPKEGPSILRIQQVVRGDSAAYFCASSPRQHNSPLHFGNGTRLTVT.

This clone has a single count. The rearrangement links TRBV6-5 to TRBJ1-5, with 7 bases fitting TRBD1. J lost 7 bases, V lost 5 bases, and 11 bases had no gene match. Per the germline V gene, CDR1 is MNHEY and CDR2 is SVGAGI. The CDR3 consists of 15 residues. In nucleotides, the CDR3 is TGTGCCAGCAGTCAGAGGGGGCAGGCGGGACAGCCCCAGCATTTT. This codes for CASSQRGQAGQPQHF.

The chain couples TRBV7-9 to TRBJ2-7, with 10 bases fitting TRBD1. The CDR3 runs 16 residues. Looked up from germline, CDR1 is SEHNR and CDR2 is FQNEAQ (reference sequence). J was trimmed by 5 bases and V by 1 base; bases with no gene match: 8. This chain's CDR3 is CASSLVELTGGDEQYF. The CDR3 coding sequence is TGTGCCAGCAGCTTAGTTGAGTTGACAGGGGGCGACGAGCAGTACTTC.

The chain is built from TRBV19 and TRBJ2-1; 10 bases are a match to TRBD1. CDR1 LNHDA and CDR2 SQIVND come from the germline V gene (reference sequence). Trimming cost V 5 bases and J 4 bases; bases outside gene matches: 5. This CDR3 is 15 amino acids long. The CDR3 protein is CASSPDRGGYNEQFF. CDR3 bases: TGTGCCAGTAGTCCGGACAGGGGGGGGTACAATGAGCAGTTCTTC.

The V and J genes are TRBV28 and TRBJ1-5; weak D call: TRBD1 (6 bases). The CDR3 is 16 residues long. CDR1 MDHEN and CDR2 SYDVKM come from the germline V gene. The V and J ends lost 5 bases and 2 bases respectively, with 16 bases between them. Written as DNA, the CDR3 is TGTGCCAGCAGTGCCCAGACAGGTAACGGCAATCAGCCCCAGCATTTT. It is translated as CASSAQTGNGNQPQHF.

The rearrangement uses TRBV11-2 and TRBJ1-2, with TRBD1 matching 11 bases. The CDR3 runs to 17 residues. Looked up from germline, CDR1 is SGHAT and CDR2 is FQNNGV. V lost 4 bases and J lost 1; bases outside the gene matches: 8. The CDR3 loop is CASSSGQGGLINYGYTF. Here the CDR3 DNA reads TGTGCCAGCAGCTCGGGACAGGGGGGTCTGATTAACTATGGCTACACCTTC.